One and the same sample provided the 9 T cell receptor beta chains below, sequenced in a study of beta chain features in type 1 diabetes. The sequenced template was cDNA made from the entire isolated RNA. Only in-frame clones appear in the TCRdb table, and some are missing; sequencing was by immunoSEQ multiplex PCR. This sample has around 15,000 clones, with about 55% found just once. The sequencing input was stem cell memory CD4+ T cells from blood. These receptors were collected from a woman between 18 and 29 years old in good health.

The gene calls are TRBV5-4 and TRBJ1-2, with D possibly TRBD1 on 5 matching bases. CDR1 SGHNT and CDR2 YYREEE come from the germline V gene (reference sequence). The CDR3 totals 13 residues. Trimming took 0 bases from V and 3 from J, leaving 6 bases between them. The CDR3: CASSLAGYYGYTF. CDR3 bases: TGTGCCAGCAGCTTGGCAGGGTACTATGGCTACACCTTC.

V and J are TRBV30 and TRBJ2-7; a possible D gene is TRBD1 (6 bases). Between the trimmed V and J ends, which lost 2 bases and 3 bases, there was a span of 26 bases. CDR1 is GTSNPN and CDR2 is SVGIG in the germline V gene (reference sequence). The CDR3 loop spans 18 amino acids. The CDR3 sequence is CAWSRHSGTPKRGYEQYF. The CDR3 bases are TGTGCCTGGAGTCGGCACTCCGGGACACCCAAGCGCGGCTACGAGCAGTACTTC.

This clone was seen a handful of times. The genes are TRBV6-1 and TRBJ2-5, with D possibly being TRBD2 (6 bases). The V end was cut by 3 bases, the J end by 2 bases, with 19 bases between. The CDR3 runs to 17 residues. Germline CDR1 is MNHNS and CDR2 is SASEGT. CDR3 region: CASSDPWGVEKQETQYF. CDR3 bases: TGTGCCAGCAGTGACCCATGGGGGGTAGAAAAACAAGAGACCCAGTACTTC.

The rearrangement links TRBV18 to TRBJ2-1; D perhaps matches TRBD2 (5 bases). In germline, CDR1 is KGHSH, CDR2 LQKENI. The CDR3 length is 14 residues. V was shortened by 6 bases and J by 8 bases, with 17 bases between the two germline ends. The CDR3: CASSMSGASDEQFF. DNA of the CDR3: TGTGCCAGCTCGATGAGCGGAGCCTCGGATGAGCAGTTCTTC. Full variable domain (missing parts from reference TRBV18 and TRBJ2-1): NAGVMQNPRHLVRRRGQEARLRCSPMKGHSHVYWYRQLPEEGLKFMVYLQKENIIDESGMPKERFSAEFPKEGPSILRIQQVVRGDSAAYFCASSMSGASDEQFFGPGTRLTVL.

In this sample, this clone turned up once. The V and J genes are TRBV10-3 and TRBJ1-4; possibly TRBD1 for D (6 bases). Germline values: CDR1 ENHRY, CDR2 SYGVKD. V was cut by 0 bases and J by 6 bases, with 11 bases left in between. The CDR3 is made up of 15 amino acids. Here the CDR3 reads CAISESRKGDEKLFF. CDR3 bases: TGTGCCATCAGTGAGTCGAGGAAGGGGGATGAAAAACTGTTTTTT.

The J gene is TRBJ2-5, the V gene TRBV5-1; D perhaps matches TRBD2 (5 bases). The DNA matches TRBJ2-7 better at its end, which makes the J call doubtful. CDR3 length: 15 amino acids. Germline CDR1 and CDR2: SGHRS and YFSETQ. The CDR3 here is CASSLVGSYSYEQYF. CDR3 sequence (DNA): TGCGCCAGCAGCTTGGTAGGGAGCTACTCCTACGAGCAGTACTTC.

The chain employs TRBV12-5 and TRBJ1-5, with D maybe TRBD1 (6 bases). V lost 0 bases and J lost 4, with 13 bases in between. In germline, CDR1 is LGHNT, CDR2 FRNRAP. CDR3 length: 16 amino acids. The CDR3 region is CASGLVTGSSNQPQHF. The CDR3 bases are TGTGCTAGTGGTTTGGTGACAGGTTCAAGTAATCAGCCCCAGCATTTT.

This clone counts as medium-sized. The chain employs TRBV7-2 and TRBJ2-7; 10 positions agree with TRBD1. Unmatched junction bases numbered 5, after V lost 0 bases and J lost 6 bases. CDR3 length: 15 residues. Germline V lookup: CDR1 SGHTA, CDR2 FQGNSA. The CDR3 is CASSLALGTGVEQYF. CDR3 nucleotide sequence: TGTGCCAGCAGCTTAGCGCTAGGGACAGGGGTCGAGCAGTACTTC.

The rearrangement links TRBV15 to TRBJ1-1; D is unresolved. The length of the CDR3 is 13 residues. Germline V lookup: CDR1 LNHNV, CDR2 YYDKDF (reference sequence). The V end was cut by 6 bases, the J end by 4 bases, with 12 bases between. CDR3 in DNA: TGTGCCACCAGGAGGGTTGTGGGCACTGAAGCTTTCTTT. Translating gives CATRRVVGTEAFF. Full variable domain (outside the CDR3, taken from reference TRBV15 and TRBJ1-1): DAMVIQNPRYQVTQFGKPVTLSCSQTLNHNVMYWYQQKSSQAPKLLFHYYDKDFNNEADTPDNFQSRRPNTSFCFLDIRSPGLGDTAMYLCATRRVVGTEAFFGQGTRLTVV.